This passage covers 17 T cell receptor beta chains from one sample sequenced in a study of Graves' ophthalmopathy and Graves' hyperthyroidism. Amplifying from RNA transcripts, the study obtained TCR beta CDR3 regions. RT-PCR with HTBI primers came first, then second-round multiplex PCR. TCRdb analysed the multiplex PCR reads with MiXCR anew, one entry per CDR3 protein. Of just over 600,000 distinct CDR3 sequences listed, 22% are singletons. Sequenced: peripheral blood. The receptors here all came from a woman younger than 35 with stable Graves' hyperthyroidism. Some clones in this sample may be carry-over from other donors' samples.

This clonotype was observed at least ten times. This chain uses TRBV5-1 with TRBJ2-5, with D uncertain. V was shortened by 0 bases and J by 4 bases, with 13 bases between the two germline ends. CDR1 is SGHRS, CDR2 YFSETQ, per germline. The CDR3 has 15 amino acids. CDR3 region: CASSLAGTWLETQYF. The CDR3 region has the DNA TGCGCCAGCAGCTTGGCCGGAACTTGGTTAGAGACCCAGTACTTC.

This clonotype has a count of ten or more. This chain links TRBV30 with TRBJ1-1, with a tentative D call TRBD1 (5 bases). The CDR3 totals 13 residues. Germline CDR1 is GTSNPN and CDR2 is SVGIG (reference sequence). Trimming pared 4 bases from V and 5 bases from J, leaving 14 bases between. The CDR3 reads CAWNPRKGTEAFF. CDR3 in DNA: TGTGCCTGGAATCCCCGGAAGGGGACTGAAGCTTTCTTT.

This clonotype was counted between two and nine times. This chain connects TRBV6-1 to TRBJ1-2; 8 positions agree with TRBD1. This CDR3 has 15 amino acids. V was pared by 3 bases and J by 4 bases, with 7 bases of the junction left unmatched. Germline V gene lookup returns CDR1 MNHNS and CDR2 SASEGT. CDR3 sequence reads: CASSDQPGTGYGYTF. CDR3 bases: TGTGCCAGCAGTGACCAACCCGGGACAGGCTATGGCTACACCTTC.

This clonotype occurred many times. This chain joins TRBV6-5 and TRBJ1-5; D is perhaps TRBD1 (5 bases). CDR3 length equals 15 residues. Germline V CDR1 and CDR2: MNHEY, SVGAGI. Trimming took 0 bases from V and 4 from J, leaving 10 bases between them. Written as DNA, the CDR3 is TGTGCCAGCAGTTACTCGAGTACAGGTAATCAGCCCCAGCATTTT. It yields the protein CASSYSSTGNQPQHF.

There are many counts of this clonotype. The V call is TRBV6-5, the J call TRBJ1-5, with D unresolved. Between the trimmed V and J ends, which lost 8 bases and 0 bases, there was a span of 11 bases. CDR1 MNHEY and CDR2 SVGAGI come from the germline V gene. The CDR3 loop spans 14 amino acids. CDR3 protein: CASGLWDSNQPQHF. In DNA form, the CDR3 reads TGTGCCAGCGGTTTGTGGGATAGCAATCAGCCCCAGCATTTT.

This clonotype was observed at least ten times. This CDR3 is CASSQHLNTEAFF. In nucleotides, the CDR3 is TGTGCCAGCAGCCAACACCTGAACACTGAAGCTTTCTTT. The chain employs TRBV14 and TRBJ1-1; D gene ambiguous. CDR3 length equals 13 residues. Germline CDR1 reads SGHDN; CDR2 reads FVKESK. Deletions cut 2 bases from V and 0 bases from J, with 4 bases between.

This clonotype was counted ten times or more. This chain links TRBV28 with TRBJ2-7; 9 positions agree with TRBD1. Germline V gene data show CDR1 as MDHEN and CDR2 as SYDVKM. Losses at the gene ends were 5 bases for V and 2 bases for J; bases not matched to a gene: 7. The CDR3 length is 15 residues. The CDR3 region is CASSTRTGVAYEQYF. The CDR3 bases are TGTGCCAGCAGTACACGGACAGGGGTGGCCTACGAGCAGTACTTC.

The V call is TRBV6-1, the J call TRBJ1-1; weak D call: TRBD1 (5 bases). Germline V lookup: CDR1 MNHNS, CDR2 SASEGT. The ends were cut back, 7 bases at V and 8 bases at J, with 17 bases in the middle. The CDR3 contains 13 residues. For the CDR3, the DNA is TGTGCCAGCACCGATAACCAAGGGGTCGAAGCTTTCTTT. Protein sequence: CASTDNQGVEAFF.

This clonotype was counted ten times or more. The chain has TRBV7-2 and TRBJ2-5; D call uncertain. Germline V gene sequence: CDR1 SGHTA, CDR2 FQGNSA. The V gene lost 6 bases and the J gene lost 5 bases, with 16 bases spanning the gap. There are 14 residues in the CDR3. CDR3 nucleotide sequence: TGTGCCAGCAGTCCCAGATCCGGGTCGGAGACCCAGTACTTC. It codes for CASSPRSGSETQYF.

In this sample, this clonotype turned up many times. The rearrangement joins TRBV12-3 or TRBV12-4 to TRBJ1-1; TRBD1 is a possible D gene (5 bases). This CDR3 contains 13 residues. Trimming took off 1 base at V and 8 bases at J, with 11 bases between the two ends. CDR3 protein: CASSLGTPYEAFF. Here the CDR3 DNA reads TGTGCCAGCAGTTTAGGGACACCTTACGAAGCTTTCTTT.

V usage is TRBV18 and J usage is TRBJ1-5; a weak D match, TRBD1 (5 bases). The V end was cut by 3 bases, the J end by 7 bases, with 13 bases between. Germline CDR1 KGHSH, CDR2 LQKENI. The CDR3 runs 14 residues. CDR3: CASSPSDINQPQHF. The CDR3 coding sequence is TGTGCCAGCTCACCTTCGGACATAAACCAGCCCCAGCATTTT. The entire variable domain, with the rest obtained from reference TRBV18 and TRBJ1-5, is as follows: NAGVMQNPRHLVRRRGQEARLRCSPMKGHSHVYWYRQLPEEGLKFMVYLQKENIIDESGMPKERFSAEFPKEGPSILRIQQVVRGDSAAYFCASSPSDINQPQHFGDGTRLSIL.

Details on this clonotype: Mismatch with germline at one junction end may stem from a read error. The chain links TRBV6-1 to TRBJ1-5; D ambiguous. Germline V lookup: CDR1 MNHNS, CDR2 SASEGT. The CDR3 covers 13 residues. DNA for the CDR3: TGTGCCAGCCGTGACGCTCACAATCAGCCCCAGCATTTT. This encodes CASRDAHNQPQHF.

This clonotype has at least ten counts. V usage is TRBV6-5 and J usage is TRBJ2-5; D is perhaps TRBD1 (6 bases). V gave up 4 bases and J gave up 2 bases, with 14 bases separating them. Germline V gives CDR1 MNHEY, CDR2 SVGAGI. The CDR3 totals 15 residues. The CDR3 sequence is CASSSTGGRQETQYF. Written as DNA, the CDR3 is TGTGCCAGCAGTTCGACAGGAGGTCGGCAAGAGACCCAGTACTTC.

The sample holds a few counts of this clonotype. CDR3 sequence reads: CASMGSKSSYEQYF. CDR3 DNA sequence: TGTGCCAGCATGGGGTCAAAGAGCTCCTACGAGCAGTACTTC. The chain carries TRBV7-9 and TRBJ2-7; D is unclear. Trimming stripped 7 bases from V and 0 bases from J, with 13 bases between. The germline V gene encodes CDR1 SEHNR and CDR2 FQNEAQ (reference sequence). The CDR3 length is 14 residues. Complete variable domain (other parts from reference TRBV7-9 and TRBJ2-7): DTGVSQNPRHKITKRGQNVTFRCDPISEHNRLYWYRQTLGQGPEFLTYFQNEAQLEKSRLLSDRFSAERPKGSFSTLEIQRTEQGDSAMYLCASMGSKSSYEQYFGPGTRLTVT.

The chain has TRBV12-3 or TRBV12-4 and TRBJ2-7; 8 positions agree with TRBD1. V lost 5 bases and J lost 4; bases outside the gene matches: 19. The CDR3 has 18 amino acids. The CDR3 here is CASSINVDRVREYYEQYF. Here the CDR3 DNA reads TGTGCCAGCAGTATAAACGTGGACAGGGTACGAGAGTATTACGAGCAGTACTTC.

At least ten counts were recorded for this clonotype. CDR3 sequence: CASSPVHRTYEQYF. The CDR3 DNA is TGTGCCAGCAGCCCCGTCCACCGAACCTACGAGCAGTACTTC. The genes are TRBV7-9 and TRBJ2-7; no reliable D call. This CDR3 is 14 amino acids long. The V end was cut by 5 bases, the J end by 2 bases, with 13 bases between. CDR1 is SEHNR, CDR2 FQNEAQ, per germline (reference sequence). Full variable domain (rest looked up from reference TRBV7-9 and TRBJ2-7): DTGVSQNPRHKITKRGQNVTFRCDPISEHNRLYWYRQTLGQGPEFLTYFQNEAQLEKSRLLSDRFSAERPKGSFSTLEIQRTEQGDSAMYLCASSPVHRTYEQYFGPGTRLTVT.

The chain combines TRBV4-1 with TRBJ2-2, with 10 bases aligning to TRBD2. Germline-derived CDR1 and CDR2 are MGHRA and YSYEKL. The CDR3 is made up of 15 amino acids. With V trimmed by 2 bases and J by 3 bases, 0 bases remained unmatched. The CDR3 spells CASSQLAGDTGELFF. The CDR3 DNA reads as TGCGCCAGCAGCCAACTAGCGGGGGACACCGGGGAGCTGTTTTTT.